A selection of T cell receptor beta chains follows, all from one sample in a study of blood T cell repertoires in COVID-19. The method was immunoSEQ multiplex PCR; TCRdb's version includes in-frame clones alone and lacks a portion of them. The sample gives 160,000 or so clones, 83% of which show up once; less than 2% is in the top ten. Sample: peripheral blood. These TCRs come from a human donor in a cohort sampled during active COVID-19. Each CDR3 is given with its conserved first and last residue. D genes are given only for firm matches. Where a row states a size, it is once, few, many or the class of an expanded clone; other rows omit it.

d_call: -
clone_size: -
v_call: TRBV15
j_call: TRBJ1-2
cdr3_nt: TGTGCCACCAGCAGAGATCGAGGGGGCTACACCTTC
cdr3_aa: CATSRDRGGYTF

d_call: -
clone_size: -
v_call: TRBV5-4
j_call: TRBJ1-4
cdr3_nt: TGTGCCAGCAGCTTGTCCGTTGATGAAAAACTGTTTTTT
cdr3_aa: CASSLSVDEKLFF

d_call: -
clone_size: -
v_call: TRBV7-2
j_call: TRBJ2-3
cdr3_nt: TGTGCCAGCAGCCCCCAAGACAGCACAGATGCGCAGTATTTT
cdr3_aa: CASSPQDSTDAQYF

d_call: TRBD1
clone_size: -
v_call: TRBV28
j_call: TRBJ1-5
cdr3_nt: TGTGCCAGCGGAGGGGGGACAGGGTTTCAGCCCCAGCATTTT
cdr3_aa: CASGGGTGFQPQHF

d_call: -
clone_size: -
v_call: TRBV7-6
j_call: TRBJ1-6
cdr3_nt: TGTGCCAGCAGCCCATTGGGGCAGGAAAGTTCACCCCTCCACTTT
cdr3_aa: CASSPLGQESSPLHF

d_call: -
clone_size: few
v_call: TRBV11-2
j_call: TRBJ1-4
cdr3_nt: TGTGCCAGCAGCAGAGGGACATTTGCAACTAATGAAAAACTGTTTTTT
cdr3_aa: CASSRGTFATNEKLFF

d_call: TRBD1
clone_size: -
v_call: TRBV28
j_call: TRBJ1-2
cdr3_nt: TGTGCCAGCAGCCCGGGACAGGGCTTACGGGGCTACACCTTC
cdr3_aa: CASSPGQGLRGYTF

d_call: -
clone_size: -
v_call: TRBV5-1
j_call: TRBJ1-3
cdr3_nt: TGCGCCAGCAGCTTGGACAGGGCCCCTGGAAACACCATATATTTT
cdr3_aa: CASSLDRAPGNTIYF

d_call: TRBD2
clone_size: -
v_call: TRBV6-6
j_call: TRBJ2-3
cdr3_nt: TGTGCCAGCAGGACTAGCGGGGAGGGCACAGATACGCAGTATTTT
cdr3_aa: CASRTSGEGTDTQYF

d_call: -
clone_size: -
v_call: TRBV7-2
j_call: TRBJ1-2
cdr3_nt: TGTGCCAGCAGGGGGCCAGGGGAGCGAACTAACTATGGCTACACCTTC
cdr3_aa: CASRGPGERTNYGYTF

d_call: -
clone_size: -
v_call: TRBV3-1/TRBV3-2
j_call: TRBJ2-7
cdr3_nt: TGTGCCAGCAGCCAACGCCCGGGGGAGCAGTACTTC
cdr3_aa: CASSQRPGEQYF

d_call: TRBD1
clone_size: -
v_call: TRBV10-2
j_call: TRBJ2-1
cdr3_nt: TGCGCCAGCAGTGAGTCTACGGGACAGGGATACAATGAGCAGTTCTTC
cdr3_aa: CASSESTGQGYNEQFF

d_call: -
clone_size: once
v_call: TRBV7-2
j_call: TRBJ2-5
cdr3_nt: TGTGCCAGCAGCTTAGTGGCGGTGGGAGAGACCCAGTACTTC
cdr3_aa: CASSLVAVGETQYF

d_call: -
clone_size: -
v_call: TRBV7-9
j_call: TRBJ2-1
cdr3_nt: TGTGCCAGCAGCTCTAAGTCTCCGGACTTACAGTTCTTC
cdr3_aa: CASSSKSPDLQFF

d_call: TRBD1
clone_size: -
v_call: TRBV24-1
j_call: TRBJ2-7
cdr3_nt: TGTGCCACCAGTGATCAGGACAGGCTTCCCCACGAGCAGTACTTC
cdr3_aa: CATSDQDRLPHEQYF

d_call: -
clone_size: -
v_call: TRBV5-1
j_call: TRBJ1-1
cdr3_nt: TGCGCCAGCAGCTTGGAGGCCGCGGGCGCTGAAGCTTTCTTT
cdr3_aa: CASSLEAAGAEAFF

d_call: TRBD1
clone_size: -
v_call: TRBV4-3
j_call: TRBJ1-3
cdr3_nt: TGCGCCAGCAGCCTGGACAGGAGCTCTGGAAACACCATATATTTT
cdr3_aa: CASSLDRSSGNTIYF

d_call: TRBD1
clone_size: -
v_call: TRBV6-2/TRBV6-3
j_call: TRBJ2-5
cdr3_nt: TGTGCCAGCAGCCTCCGCCCCCCGACAGGGGACAAGGCCCAGTACTTC
cdr3_aa: CASSLRPPTGDKAQYF

d_call: TRBD1
clone_size: -
v_call: TRBV4-3
j_call: TRBJ1-5
cdr3_nt: TGCGCCAGCAGCCAAGATCGGGTGACAGGGGGCGGGCAGCCCCAGCATTTT
cdr3_aa: CASSQDRVTGGGQPQHF

d_call: -
clone_size: -
v_call: TRBV28
j_call: TRBJ1-1
cdr3_nt: TGTGCCAGCAGTTCGACACCCCTTGTAGCTGAAGCTTTCTTT
cdr3_aa: CASSSTPLVAEAFF